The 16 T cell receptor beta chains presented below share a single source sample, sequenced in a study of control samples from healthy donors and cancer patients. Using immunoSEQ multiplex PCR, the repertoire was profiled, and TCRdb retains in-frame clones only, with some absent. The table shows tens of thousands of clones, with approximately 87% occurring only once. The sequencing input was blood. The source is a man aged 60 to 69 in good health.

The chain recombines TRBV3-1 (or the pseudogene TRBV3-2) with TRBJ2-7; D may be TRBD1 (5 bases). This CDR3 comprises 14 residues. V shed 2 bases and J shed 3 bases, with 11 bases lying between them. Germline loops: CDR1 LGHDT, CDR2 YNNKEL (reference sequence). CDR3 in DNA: TGTGCCAGCAGCCAATTAACAGGAGTCTACGAGCAGTACTTC. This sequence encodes CASSQLTGVYEQYF.

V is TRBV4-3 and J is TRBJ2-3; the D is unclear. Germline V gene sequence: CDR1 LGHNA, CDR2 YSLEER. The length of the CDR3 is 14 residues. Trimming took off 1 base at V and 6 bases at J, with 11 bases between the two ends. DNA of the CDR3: TGCGCCAGCAGCCAAGGCCGTCCCGGGGATACGCAGTATTTT. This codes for CASSQGRPGDTQYF.

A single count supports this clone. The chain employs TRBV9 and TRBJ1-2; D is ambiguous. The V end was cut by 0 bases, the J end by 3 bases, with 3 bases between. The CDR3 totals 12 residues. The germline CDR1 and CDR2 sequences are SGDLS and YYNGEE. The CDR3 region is CASSVGDYGYTF. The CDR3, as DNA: TGTGCCAGCAGCGTAGGTGACTATGGCTACACCTTC.

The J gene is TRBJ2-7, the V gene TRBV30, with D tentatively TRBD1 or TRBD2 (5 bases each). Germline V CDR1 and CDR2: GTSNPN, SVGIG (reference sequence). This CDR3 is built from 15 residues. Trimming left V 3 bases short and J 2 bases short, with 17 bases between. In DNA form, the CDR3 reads TGTGCCTGGAGCCGGGCCGGGACCAGGGCCTACGAGCAGTACTTC. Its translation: CAWSRAGTRAYEQYF.

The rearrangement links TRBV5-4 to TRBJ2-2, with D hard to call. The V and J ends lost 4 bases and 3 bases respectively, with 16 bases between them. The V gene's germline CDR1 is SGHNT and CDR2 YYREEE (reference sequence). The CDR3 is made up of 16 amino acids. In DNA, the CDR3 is TGTGCCAGCAGCCGAACCCTCTCCGCGGACACCGGGGAGCTGTTTTTT. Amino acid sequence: CASSRTLSADTGELFF. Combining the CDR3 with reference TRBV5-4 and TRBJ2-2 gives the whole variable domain ETGVTQSPTHLIKTRGQQVTLRCSSQSGHNTVSWYQQALGQGPQFIFQYYREEENGRGNFPPRFSGLQFPNYSSELNVNALELDDSALYLCASSRTLSADTGELFFGEGSRLTVL.

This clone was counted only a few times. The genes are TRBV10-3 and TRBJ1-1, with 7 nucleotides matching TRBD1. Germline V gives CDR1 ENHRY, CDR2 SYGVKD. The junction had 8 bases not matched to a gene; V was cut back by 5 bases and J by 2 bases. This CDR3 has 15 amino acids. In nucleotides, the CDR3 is TGTGCCATCAGTACAGGGGCGACATTTAACACTGAAGCTTTCTTT. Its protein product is CAISTGATFNTEAFF.

The CDR3 coding sequence is TGTGCCAGCTCACCAATGACAGGGTCGAACACTGAAGCTTTCTTT. It translates to CASSPMTGSNTEAFF. V is TRBV18 and J is TRBJ1-1; 7 bases align to TRBD1. CDR3 length: 15 residues. V was pared by 2 bases and J by 1 base, with 4 bases of the junction left unmatched. In germline, CDR1 is KGHSH, CDR2 LQKENI.

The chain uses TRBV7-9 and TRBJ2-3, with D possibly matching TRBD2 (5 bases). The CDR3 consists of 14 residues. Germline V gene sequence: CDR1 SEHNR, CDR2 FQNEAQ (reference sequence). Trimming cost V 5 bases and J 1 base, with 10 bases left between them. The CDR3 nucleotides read TGTGCCAGCAGCCGGACTGGGGGCACAGATACGCAGTATTTT. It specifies CASSRTGGTDTQYF.

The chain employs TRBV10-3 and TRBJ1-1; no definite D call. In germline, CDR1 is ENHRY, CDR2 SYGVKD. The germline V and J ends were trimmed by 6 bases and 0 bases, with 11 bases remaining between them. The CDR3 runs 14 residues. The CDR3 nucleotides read TGTGCCATCAGCCCCGGCCACCTGAACACTGAAGCTTTCTTT. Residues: CAISPGHLNTEAFF.

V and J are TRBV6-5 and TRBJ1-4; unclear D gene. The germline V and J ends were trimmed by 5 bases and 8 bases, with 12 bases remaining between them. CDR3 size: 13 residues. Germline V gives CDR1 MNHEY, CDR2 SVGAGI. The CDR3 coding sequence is TGTGCCAGCAGTCCCCGAATTTACGAAAAACTGTTTTTT. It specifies CASSPRIYEKLFF.

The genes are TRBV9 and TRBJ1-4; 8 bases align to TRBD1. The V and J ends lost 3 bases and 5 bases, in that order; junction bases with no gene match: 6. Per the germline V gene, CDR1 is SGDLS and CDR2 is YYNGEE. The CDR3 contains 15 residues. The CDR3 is CASSATGTGNEKLFF. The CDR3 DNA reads TGTGCCAGCAGCGCAACCGGGACAGGAAATGAAAAACTGTTTTTT.

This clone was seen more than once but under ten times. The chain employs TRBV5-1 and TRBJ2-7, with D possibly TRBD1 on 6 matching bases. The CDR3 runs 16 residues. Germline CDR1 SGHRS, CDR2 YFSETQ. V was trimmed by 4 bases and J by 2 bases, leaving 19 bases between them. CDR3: CASSVGDRTRTYEQYF. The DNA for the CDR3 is TGCGCCAGCAGCGTGGGAGACAGGACGAGAACCTACGAGCAGTACTTC.

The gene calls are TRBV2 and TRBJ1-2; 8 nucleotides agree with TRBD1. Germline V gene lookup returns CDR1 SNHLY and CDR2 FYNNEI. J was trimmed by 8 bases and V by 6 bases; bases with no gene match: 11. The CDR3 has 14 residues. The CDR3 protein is CASRKSRGPSGYTF. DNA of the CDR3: TGTGCCAGCAGGAAGAGCAGGGGGCCCTCAGGCTACACCTTC.

The CDR3 is CASSPSGTPTSGNTIYF. The DNA of the CDR3 is TGTGCCAGCAGCCCATCGGGGACACCGACCTCTGGAAACACCATATATTTT. The rearrangement joins TRBV28 to TRBJ1-3; D might be TRBD1 (6 bases). The ends were cut back, 6 bases at V and 0 bases at J, with 18 bases in the middle. CDR3 size: 17 residues. Germline V lookup: CDR1 MDHEN, CDR2 SYDVKM.

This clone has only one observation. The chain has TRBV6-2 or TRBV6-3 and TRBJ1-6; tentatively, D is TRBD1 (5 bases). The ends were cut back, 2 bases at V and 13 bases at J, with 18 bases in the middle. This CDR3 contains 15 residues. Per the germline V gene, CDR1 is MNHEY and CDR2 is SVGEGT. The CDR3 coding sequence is TGTGCCAGCAGTTACGCCGGGGGTTCAGGACGGCCCCTCCACTTT. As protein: CASSYAGGSGRPLHF.

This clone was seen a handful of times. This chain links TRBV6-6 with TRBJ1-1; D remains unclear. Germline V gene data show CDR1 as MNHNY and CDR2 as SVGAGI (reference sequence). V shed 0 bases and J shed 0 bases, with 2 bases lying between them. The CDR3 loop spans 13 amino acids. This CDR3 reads CASSYSVNTEAFF. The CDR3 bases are TGTGCCAGCAGTTACTCGGTGAACACTGAAGCTTTCTTT.